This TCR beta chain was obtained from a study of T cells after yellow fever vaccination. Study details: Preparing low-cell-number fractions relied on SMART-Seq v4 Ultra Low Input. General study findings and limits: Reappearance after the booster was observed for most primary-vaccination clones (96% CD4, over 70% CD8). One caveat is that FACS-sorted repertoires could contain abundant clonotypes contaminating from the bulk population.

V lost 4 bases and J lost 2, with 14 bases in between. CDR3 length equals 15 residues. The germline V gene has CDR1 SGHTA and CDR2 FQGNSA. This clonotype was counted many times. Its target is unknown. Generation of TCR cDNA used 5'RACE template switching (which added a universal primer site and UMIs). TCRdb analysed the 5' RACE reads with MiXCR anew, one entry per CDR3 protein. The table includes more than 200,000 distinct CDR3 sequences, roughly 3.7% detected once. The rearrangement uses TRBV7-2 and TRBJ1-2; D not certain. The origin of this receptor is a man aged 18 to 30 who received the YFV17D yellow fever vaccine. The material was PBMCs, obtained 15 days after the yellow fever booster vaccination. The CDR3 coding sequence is TGTGCCAGCAGCTACTACCTGACTGCGAACTATGGCTACACCTTC. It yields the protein CASSYYLTANYGYTF.